The source of this T cell receptor beta chain is a study of blood T cell repertoires in COVID-19. The V gene's germline CDR1 is SGHVS and CDR2 FQNEAQ. Trimming shortened V by 1 base and J by 2 bases, and 14 bases separated the two germline ends. The CDR3 is 17 amino acids. Adults between roughly 18 and 89 years of age took part from about 24 US areas. In assigning cohorts, the study relied on participant-reported clinical history. As processed by the authors: Scientists estimated how many nucleated cells there were by amplifying reference gene primers. Libraries were prepared by immunoSEQ multiplex PCR; TCRdb keeps only in-frame clonotypes and omits some of them. That table furnishes V, J and clone size, whereas the DNA furnished D and trimming. In the table there are around 200,000 clones, 75% to 90% of which are singletons.

This chain uses TRBV7-8 with TRBJ2-2, with D possibly being TRBD2 (6 bases). The sequencing input was PBMCs or T cells enriched from blood (not recorded which). This receptor was taken from a woman aged 25 to 39 who had been exposed to COVID-19. Written as DNA, the CDR3 is TGTGCCAGCAGCTTAGATTCCTTCGGGGGTAACACCGGGGAGCTGTTTTTT. This translates into CASSLDSFGGNTGELFF. The full variable domain, with the rest looked up from reference TRBV7-8 and TRBJ2-2, is GAGVSQSPRYKVAKRGQDVALRCDPISGHVSLFWYQQALGQGPEFLTYFQNEAQLDKSGLPSDRFFAERPEGSVSTLKIQRTQQEDSAVYLCASSLDSFGGNTGELFFGEGSRLTVL.